The 13 T cell receptor beta chains in this list originate from one sample, sequenced in a study of human T cells and chemical hapten exposure. The time point denotes: patch test 2, 6 weeks after DPC sensitization. Treatment given: therapeutic diphenylcyclopropenone sensitization with weekly scalp DPC. TCRdb independently ran MiXCR on the RACE reads; one entry per CDR3 protein. The sample has more than 110,000 distinct CDR3 sequences; 10% to 15% are singletons. The specimen comprised whole blood, sampled in connection with sensitization to the hapten diphenylcyclopropenone (DPC). These receptors all stem from a woman aged 45 to 65 with alopecia areata. Some clones in this sample may be carry-over from other donors' samples.

This clonotype was found a few times. As DNA, the CDR3 is TGTGCCAGCAGCCGGGAGCAGGCGGGGACAGATACGCAGTATTTT. It is translated as CASSREQAGTDTQYF. This chain connects TRBV7-2 to TRBJ2-3, with a possible D match to TRBD2 (6 bases). V was shortened by 5 bases and J by 3 bases, with 15 bases between the two germline ends. Germline V gene lookup returns CDR1 SGHTA and CDR2 FQGNSA. This CDR3 spans 15 amino acids.

This clonotype was detected a few times. This chain connects TRBV5-1 to TRBJ1-2; no clear D gene. The CDR3 loop spans 13 amino acids. Germline CDR1 and CDR2: SGHRS and YFSETQ. V was pared by 4 bases and J by 3 bases, with 10 bases between. CDR3 in amino acids: CASSIGIDYGYTF. The CDR3, as DNA: TGCGCCAGCAGCATAGGGATAGACTATGGCTACACCTTC.

The chain uses TRBV11-1 and TRBJ2-1; D possibly corresponds to TRBD2 (6 bases). Trimming pared 5 bases from V and 7 bases from J, leaving 15 bases between. The CDR3 sequence is 14 residues long. The germline gives CDR1 SGHAT, CDR2 FQDESV (reference sequence). The CDR3 spells CASSIPAGLNEQFF. CDR3 sequence (DNA): TGTGCCAGCAGCATCCCGGCGGGGCTAAATGAGCAGTTCTTC. Variable domain in full (rest from reference TRBV11-1 and TRBJ2-1): EAEVAQSPRYKITEKSQAVAFWCDPISGHATLYWYRQILGQGPELLVQFQDESVVDDSQLPKDRFSAERLKGVDSTLKIQPAELGDSAMYLCASSIPAGLNEQFFGPGTRLTVL.

This clonotype has only a few counts. The gene calls are TRBV5-5 and TRBJ2-3; TRBD2 aligns across 8 bases. CDR3 size: 17 residues. Germline CDR1 SGHKS, CDR2 YYEKEE (reference sequence). V shed 2 bases, J shed 1 base, and the junction held 9 bases outside the gene matches. This chain's CDR3 is CASSFNSGILRTDTQYF. CDR3 DNA: TGTGCCAGCAGCTTCAATAGCGGGATTCTACGCACAGATACGCAGTATTTT.

A few counts support this clonotype. The V call is TRBV28, the J call TRBJ2-1; 9 bases align to TRBD2. The germline gives CDR1 MDHEN, CDR2 SYDVKM. The CDR3 is made up of 13 amino acids. V dropped 6 bases and J dropped 9; count of bases not matched to a gene: 6. The CDR3 sequence is CASRPGLAPEQFF. In DNA form, the CDR3 reads TGTGCCAGCAGGCCGGGACTAGCTCCTGAGCAGTTCTTC.

This clonotype was detected many times. This sequence joins TRBV6-6 and TRBJ2-7; a weak D match, TRBD2 (5 bases). Germline V gene data show CDR1 as MNHNY and CDR2 as SVGAGI (reference sequence). The ends were cut back, 5 bases at V and 3 bases at J, with 5 bases in the middle. The CDR3 spans 11 residues. The CDR3: CASSRDYEQYF. The CDR3, as DNA: TGTGCCAGCAGTCGGGACTACGAGCAGTACTTC.

The CDR3 bases are TGTGCCAGCAGTGGAACGGTCTCCTACGAGCAGTACTTC. It translates to CASSGTVSYEQYF. This chain connects TRBV2 to TRBJ2-7; D not resolved. Trimming shortened V by 4 bases and J by 0 bases, and 7 bases separated the two germline ends. Per the germline V gene, CDR1 is SNHLY and CDR2 is FYNNEI. The CDR3 is 13 residues long. The full variable domain, in which reference TRBV2 and TRBJ2-7 provide the parts outside the CDR3, is EPEVTQTPSHQVTQMGQEVILRCVPISNHLYFYWYRQILGQKVEFLVSFYNNEISEKSEIFDDQFSVERPDGSNFTLKIRSTKLEDSAMYFCASSGTVSYEQYFGPGTRLTVT.

This clonotype was counted a few times. The rearrangement joins TRBV20-1 to TRBJ2-1; 10 nucleotides line up with TRBD1. J gave up 7 bases and V 5 bases, and 5 bases lay outside the gene matches. This CDR3 has 13 amino acids. From germline, CDR1 is DFQATT and CDR2 SNEGSKA (reference sequence). CDR3 sequence (DNA): TGCAGTGCTGCCGGGACAGGGGTAAATGAGCAGTTCTTC. Its translation: CSAAGTGVNEQFF.

This clonotype was recorded a few times. This chain joins TRBV18 and TRBJ1-2, with 11 bases fitting TRBD1. V dropped 3 bases and J dropped 5; count of bases not matched to a gene: 8. This CDR3 comprises 16 residues. Germline lookup yields CDR1 KGHSH and CDR2 LQKENI. In nucleotides, the CDR3 is TGTGCCAGCTCACCGGGCGCCGGGACAGGGGGATATGGCTACACCTTC. Its protein is CASSPGAGTGGYGYTF.

This clonotype was observed a few times. The chain is built from TRBV7-6 and TRBJ1-3; D perhaps matches TRBD1 (6 bases). Germline V gene sequence: CDR1 SGHVS, CDR2 FNYEAQ. There are 14 residues in the CDR3. The ends were cut back, 2 bases at V and 4 bases at J, with 9 bases in the middle. CDR3 bases: TGTGCCAGCAGCTTAAGGGGGGACGGAAACACCATATATTTT. Encoded protein: CASSLRGDGNTIYF.

This clonotype turned up a few times. This chain connects TRBV12-5 to TRBJ2-3; 9 bases line up with TRBD2. The CDR3 length is 17 residues. Germline V gene data show CDR1 as LGHNT and CDR2 as FRNRAP. Germline trimming cut 1 base from V and 4 bases from J; bases unmatched to any gene: 9. In nucleotides, the CDR3 is TGTGCTAGTGGTTTGGCCCTGGATAGCGGGAGACCAGATACGCAGTATTTT. This gives the protein CASGLALDSGRPDTQYF. Supplemented by reference TRBV12-5 and TRBJ2-3, the full variable domain reads DARVTQTPRHKVTEMGQEVTMRCQPILGHNTVFWYRQTMMQGLELLAYFRNRAPLDDSGMPKDRFSAEMPDATLATLKIQPSEPRDSAVYFCASGLALDSGRPDTQYFGPGTRLTVL.

This clonotype showed up just a few times. The chain has TRBV6-5 and TRBJ2-7; D remains unclear. The CDR3 loop spans 15 amino acids. Germline V lookup: CDR1 MNHEY, CDR2 SVGAGI. V lost 0 bases and J 1 base, leaving 10 bases between the germline ends. The DNA of the CDR3 is TGTGCCAGCAGTTACTCTTCAGGCCCTTCCTACGAGCAGTACTTC. Protein sequence: CASSYSSGPSYEQYF.

The table lists this clonotype with a few counts. This rearrangement joins TRBV6-4 to TRBJ2-2, with TRBD2 matching over 7 bases. J gave up 3 bases and V 8 bases, and 6 bases lay outside the gene matches. This CDR3 is built from 14 residues. Germline lookup yields CDR1 MRHNA and CDR2 SNTAGT. The CDR3 spells CASRTRGDTGELFF. In DNA form, the CDR3 reads TGTGCCAGCCGTACTCGGGGGGACACCGGGGAGCTGTTTTTT.